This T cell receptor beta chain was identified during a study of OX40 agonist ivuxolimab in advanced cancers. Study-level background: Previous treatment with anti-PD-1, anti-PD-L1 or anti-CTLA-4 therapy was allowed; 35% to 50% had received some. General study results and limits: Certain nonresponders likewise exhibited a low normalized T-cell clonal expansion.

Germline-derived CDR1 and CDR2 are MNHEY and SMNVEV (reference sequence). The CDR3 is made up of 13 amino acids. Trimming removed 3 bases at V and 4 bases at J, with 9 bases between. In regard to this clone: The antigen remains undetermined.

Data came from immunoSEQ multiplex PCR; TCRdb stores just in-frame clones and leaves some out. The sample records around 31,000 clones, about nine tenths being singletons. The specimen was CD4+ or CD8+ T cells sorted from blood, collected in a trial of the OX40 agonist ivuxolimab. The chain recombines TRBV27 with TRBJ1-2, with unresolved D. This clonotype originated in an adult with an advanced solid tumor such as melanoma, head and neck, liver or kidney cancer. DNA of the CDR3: TGTGCCAGCAGTTTTGGCGGCTCCTATGGCTACACCTTC. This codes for CASSFGGSYGYTF.